This TCR beta chain appears in the sequencing data of a study of CD8+ T cells in alopecia areata (dated 2018 in TCRdb). For context, the study as a whole: The treated patients, all with moderate-to-severe alopecia areata, were enrolled in an open-label pilot trial of oral tofacitinib given at 5 to 10 mg twice daily. Patients stayed on tofacitinib for 6 to 18 months and then had 6 months of follow-up off drug so that delayed response and recurrence could be assessed. The SALT score, which quantifies the percentage of affected scalp surface area, was used to measure disease severity in treated patients. In both human patients and the C3H/HeJ mouse model, the study applied high-throughput TCRbeta sequencing to look at T cell clonal expansion in alopecia areata. In humans, TCRbeta sequencing was performed on scalp tissue and on sorted CD4+ and CD8+ peripheral blood T cells from healthy controls and from patients with patchy or totalis/universalis alopecia areata. Biopsies were taken from tofacitinib-treated patients at baseline and at 4 and 24 weeks of treatment, and a later scalp biopsy was taken in several of the tofacitinib-treated patients. Scalp clonality was compared across normal scalp (n=4), patchy alopecia areata scalp (n=8), and alopecia totalis/universalis scalp (n=8). RNA came from the PAXgene miRNA kit for fixed scalp, the miRNeasy kit for PBMCs, and the RNeasy kit for mouse skin. TCRbeta CDR3 regions were amplified by immunoSEQ multiplex PCR using 35 Vbeta forward and 13 Jbeta reverse primers. The paper's findings and limits, for the study overall: Resident alphabeta T cells in normal human skin are also sequenced, complicating scalp TCR repertoire analysis, unlike mouse skin dominated by gammadelta T cells. Higher clonality and more expanded CD8+ clones were observed in lesional scalp than in normal scalp, particularly in alopecia totalis/universalis, a finding suggestive of antigenic drive. Scalp clonality and the number of expanded CD8+ clones among the top 100 scalp clones were significantly decreased by tofacitinib. Many expanded lesional clones persisted in scalp and blood during tofacitinib treatment, which may partly explain relapse after stopping treatment. Because the treated cohort was small and included a single nonresponder, larger studies are needed to assess links between baseline CD8+ expansion and response. Shared TCR sequences between patients were less evident than in mice, which may be partly attributable to HLA diversity in the patient population.

In the paper's terms, the time point label means: approximately 4 weeks on oral tofacitinib. Sample treatment or condition, as interpreted from the label and publication: oral pan-JAK inhibitor, 5-10 mg twice daily. From alopecia areata patients, peripheral blood was collected along with lesional scalp punch biopsies. After PBMCs were isolated by density centrifugation and stained for CD3, CD4 and CD8, a FACSAria was used to sort CD4+ and CD8+ T cells. Comments on this clone: Its antigen specificity is not known. Base qualities are not at hand, and no much larger clone is one base apart.

Receptors were amplified or captured by the immunoSEQ multiplex PCR assay. RNA was extracted from all samples and reverse transcribed into cDNA, which served as template for TCR sequencing. First-strand cDNA was synthesized with SuperScript III using a 2:1 mix of oligo-dT and random hexamers. Amplification bias was assessed with a synthetic immune receptor repertoire, and residual bias was removed computationally. The original methods were these. Raw reads were preprocessed to remove errors, and CDR3 was defined according to IMGT conventions as the region from the conserved cysteine to phenylalanine. Clonality was calculated as 1 minus Shannon entropy normalized by log2 of the number of productive unique TCRs. CD4 or CD8 identity of scalp clones was inferred by cross-referencing scalp TCRbeta sequences with sorted blood CD4 and CD8 repertoires. TCRdb retrieved this table from immuneACCESS and kept in-frame rearrangements only. Not all clones are present; in checked studies, unresolved V genes account for under half, and no reason is known for the remainder. V and J calls and clone size follow that table, whereas D and trimming were derived from the DNA. The sample contains around 190,000 clones, about three fifths of them found a single time. The ten largest clones capture less than 0.8% of the sample.

The CDR3 holds 13 amino acids from the cysteine to the phenylalanine. Of the read, only the CDR3 DNA is kept; its 39 bases are in frame from base 1. Taken from the germline V gene, the CDR1 and CDR2 loops are MGHDK and SYGVNS. V sheds 3 bases and J sheds 2 bases, leaving 6 bases between their ends. The clonotype was recovered from a human donor with alopecia areata. This specimen was CD4+ T cells sorted from blood, taken at week 4, from a patient treated with tofacitinib. The chain uses TRBV25-1 and TRBJ2-3; the D segment cannot be called with confidence. The sequence in DNA is TGTGCCAGCAGTGATCCAAACACAGATACGCAGTATTTT. It codes for CASSDPNTDTQYF. Reference TRBV25-1 and TRBJ2-3 genes cover what lies past the CDR3, so the full variable domain is EADIYQTPRYLVIGTGKKITLECSQTMGHDKMYWYQQDPGMELHLIHYSYGVNSTEKGDLSSESTVSRIRTEHFPLTLESARPSHTSQYLCASSDPNTDTQYFGPGTRLTVL.